This T cell receptor beta chain was documented in a study of CD8+CD57+ T cells in acquired aplastic anemia. General study results and limits: There were 25 to 35 CD8+ CDR3 sequences that occurred in both patients and controls.

TCR beta VDJ and CDR3 profiling used genomic DNA as template. MiXCR was run by TCRdb on the reads, yielding one entry per CDR3 protein. Here the sample spans around 200,000 distinct CDR3 sequences, roughly 53% being singletons. Previously, flow cytometry had revealed CD8+CD57+ cell expansion in the patients chosen for sequencing. In its sample, this clonotype was seen many times. Its target is not known. The CDR3 is 17 amino acids. J lost 2 bases, V lost 1 base, and 6 bases had no gene match. The germline gives CDR1 LGHNA, CDR2 YNFKEQ. The chain couples TRBV4-2 to TRBJ1-4, with TRBD1 matching over 8 bases. Sequencing was carried out using sorted CD4+, CD8+, or CD8+CD57+ T cells (not recorded which) from PBMCs. The receptor was isolated from a human donor with aplastic anemia. The CDR3 bases are TGTGCCAGCAGCCAAGGTGGACAGGGACCCACTAATGAAAAACTGTTTTTT. Translation gives CASSQGGQGPTNEKLFF.